This TCR beta chain was sequenced during a study of post-analysis software for immune sequencing data. Study results and caveats: Included in a set of four or five TRBV segments more frequent in patients than controls were TRBV5-6, TRBV5-1 and TRBV20-1.

To note about this clonotype: Its matching antigen is unknown.

This CDR3 is built from 14 residues. V was trimmed by 6 bases and J by 2 bases, leaving 13 bases between them. CDR1 and CDR2 (germline): MNHEY, SMNVEV (reference sequence). cDNA libraries of TCR beta carried unique molecular identifiers. TCRdb itself ran the PCR reads through MiXCR, one entry per CDR3 protein. Among around 710,000 distinct CDR3 sequences listed, roughly 46% were seen once. The TCR sequence derives from a girl aged 5-17 years with multiple sclerosis. Input material: blood. V is TRBV27 and J is TRBJ1-1, with D possibly being TRBD1 (5 bases). The CDR3 spells CASSSLGGNTEAFF. Here the CDR3 DNA reads TGTGCCAGCAGCAGCCTTGGGGGAAACACTGAAGCTTTCTTT.